The 8 T cell receptor beta chains below come from one sample, sequenced in a study of blood T cell repertoires in COVID-19. Profiled with immunoSEQ multiplex PCR; TCRdb holds only in-frame clones, not every one. This sample has under 200,000 clones, with approximately 91% found just once. The sequenced sample was peripheral blood. These receptors originate from a man aged 18 to 30 with acute or convalescent COVID-19.

Of note for this clone: The same CDR3 arises from other DNA sequences in this sample as well. This chain links TRBV19 with TRBJ2-7; no clear D. This CDR3 has 13 amino acids. Germline V lookup: CDR1 LNHDA, CDR2 SQIVND (reference sequence). Trimming removed 0 bases at V and 6 bases at J, with 9 bases between. The CDR3 region is CASSIDRGTEQYF. CDR3 DNA sequence: TGTGCCAGTAGTATAGATCGAGGTACCGAGCAGTACTTC.

The chain uses TRBV29-1 and TRBJ1-1; D not certain. This CDR3 has 13 amino acids. Germline V gene lookup returns CDR1 SQVTM and CDR2 ANQGSEA. Deletions cut 4 bases from V and 0 bases from J, with 9 bases between. The CDR3 DNA reads TGCAGCGTTGTTGGGCGAATGAACACTGAAGCTTTCTTT. Its protein product is CSVVGRMNTEAFF. Complete variable domain (other parts from reference TRBV29-1 and TRBJ1-1): SAVISQKPSRDICQRGTSLTIQCQVDSQVTMMFWYRQQPGQSLTLIATANQGSEATYESGFVIDKFPISRPNLTFSTLTVSNMSPEDSSIYLCSVVGRMNTEAFFGQGTRLTVV.

The chain is built from TRBV7-9 and TRBJ1-5; weak D call: TRBD1 (6 bases). The germline V gene encodes CDR1 SEHNR and CDR2 FQNEAQ (reference sequence). The CDR3 has 14 residues. V was pared by 5 bases and J by 10 bases, with 18 bases between. The CDR3 bases are TGTGCCAGCAGCGCCGACGGGGGGCTGGAACCCCAGCATTTT. It encodes CASSADGGLEPQHF.

This chain joins TRBV5-1 and TRBJ2-1; possibly TRBD1 for D (6 bases). Deletions cut 0 bases from V and 6 bases from J, with 10 bases between. Germline V gives CDR1 SGHRS, CDR2 YFSETQ. This CDR3 contains 14 residues. The CDR3 loop is CASSLVRGGNEQFF. CDR3 DNA sequence: TGCGCCAGCAGCTTGGTCAGGGGCGGCAATGAGCAGTTCTTC.

This sequence joins TRBV11-2 and TRBJ2-7; the D is unclear. CDR3 size: 12 residues. The germline V and J ends were trimmed by 1 base and 6 bases, with 7 bases remaining between them. The germline CDR1 and CDR2 sequences are SGHAT and FQNNGV. The CDR3, as DNA: TGTGCCAGCAGCTTAGTTCGTAGCGAGCAGTACTTC. This codes for CASSLVRSEQYF.

The rearrangement links TRBV19 to TRBJ2-3, with TRBD2 matching over 7 bases. This CDR3 has 16 residues. The V segment lost 3 bases and the J segment 0 bases; nucleotides outside the gene matches: 6. Germline-derived CDR1 and CDR2 are LNHDA and SQIVND (reference sequence). The CDR3 DNA reads TGTGCCAGTAGTATTGACGGGGGGACTAGCACAGATACGCAGTATTTT. Amino acids: CASSIDGGTSTDTQYF.

J is TRBJ2-5 and V is TRBV24-1, with D perhaps TRBD1 (5 bases). V gave up 3 bases and J gave up 4 bases, with 17 bases separating them. Germline lookup yields CDR1 KGHDR and CDR2 SFDVKD. The CDR3 loop spans 16 amino acids. The CDR3 DNA follows: TGTGCCACCAGTGATCCTTACTTCAGGGAAGGAGAGACCCAGTACTTC. Protein sequence: CATSDPYFREGETQYF.

The CDR3 DNA reads TGCGCCAGCAGCCGGACAGGGGATAGCAATCAGCCCCAGCATTTT. This codes for CASSRTGDSNQPQHF. The chain carries TRBV4-1 and TRBJ1-5; 9 positions agree with TRBD1. This CDR3 contains 15 residues. The junction had 1 base not matched to a gene; V was cut back by 4 bases and J by 0 bases. Germline-derived CDR1 and CDR2 are MGHRA and YSYEKL.